This T cell receptor (beta chain) emerged from a study of long-term antiretroviral therapy in people with HIV. Whole-study results and caveats: Blood, drawn from the mid-2000s to the late 2010s, may reflect older ART regimens.

V was pared by 1 base and J by 9 bases, with 7 bases of the junction left unmatched. The germline V gene encodes CDR1 LGHNA and CDR2 YSLEER. The CDR3 runs to 16 residues. This was the immunoSEQ v3.0 assay at survey level. What sequencing targeted per sample was about 35,000-55,000 T-cell genomes. Some clones are missing from TCRdb's copy, which holds only in-frame ones; the method was immunoSEQ multiplex PCR. The table records about 21,000 clones, around 84% of them present only once. About this clone: Antigen specificity is unknown.

The sample in question was unsorted PBMCs, obtained 1.9 years after starting antiretroviral therapy. The clonotype comes from a woman in her forties or fifties with HIV. The V gene is TRBV4-3, the J gene TRBJ2-1, with 12 bases lining up with TRBD2. The CDR3 bases are TGCGCCAGCAGCCAAGTTCTAGCGGGGGGGCTAAGTGAGCAGTTCTTC. As protein: CASSQVLAGGLSEQFF.